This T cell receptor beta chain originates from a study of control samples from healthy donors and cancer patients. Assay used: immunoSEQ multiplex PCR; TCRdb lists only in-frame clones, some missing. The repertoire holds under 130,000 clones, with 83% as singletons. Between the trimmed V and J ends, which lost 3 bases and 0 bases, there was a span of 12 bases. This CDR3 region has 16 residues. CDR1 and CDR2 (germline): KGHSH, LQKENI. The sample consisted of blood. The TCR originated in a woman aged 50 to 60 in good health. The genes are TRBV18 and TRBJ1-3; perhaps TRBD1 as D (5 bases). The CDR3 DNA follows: TGTGCCAGCTCACCCCTTAGGACACGCTCTGGAAACACCATATATTTT. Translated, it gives CASSPLRTRSGNTIYF.